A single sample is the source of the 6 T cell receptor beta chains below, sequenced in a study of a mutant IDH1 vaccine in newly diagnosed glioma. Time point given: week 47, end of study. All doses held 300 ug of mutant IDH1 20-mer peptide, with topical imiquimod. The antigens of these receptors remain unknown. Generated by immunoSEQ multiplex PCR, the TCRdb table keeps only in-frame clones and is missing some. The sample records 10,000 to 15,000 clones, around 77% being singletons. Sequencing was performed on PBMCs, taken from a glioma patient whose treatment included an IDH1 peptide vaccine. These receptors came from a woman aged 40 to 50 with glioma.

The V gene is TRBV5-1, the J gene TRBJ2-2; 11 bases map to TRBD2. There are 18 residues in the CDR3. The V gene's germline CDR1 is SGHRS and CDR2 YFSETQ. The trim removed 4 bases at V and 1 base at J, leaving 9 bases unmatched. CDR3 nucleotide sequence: TGCGCCAGCAGCCAAGAGACTAGCGGGAAGATGAACACCGGGGAGCTGTTTTTT. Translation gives CASSQETSGKMNTGELFF.

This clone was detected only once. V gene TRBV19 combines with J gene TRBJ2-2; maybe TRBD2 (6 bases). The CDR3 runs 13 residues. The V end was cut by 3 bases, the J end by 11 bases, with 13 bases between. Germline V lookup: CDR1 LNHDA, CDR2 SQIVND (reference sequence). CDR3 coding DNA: TGTGCCAGTAGTATGGGAGGCATGGGTGAGCTGTTTTTT. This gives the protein CASSMGGMGELFF.

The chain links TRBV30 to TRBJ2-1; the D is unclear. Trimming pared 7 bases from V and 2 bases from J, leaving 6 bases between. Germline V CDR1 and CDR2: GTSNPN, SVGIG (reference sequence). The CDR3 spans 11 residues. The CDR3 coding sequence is TGTGCCTTCGCCACCTACAATGAGCAGTTCTTC. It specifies CAFATYNEQFF.

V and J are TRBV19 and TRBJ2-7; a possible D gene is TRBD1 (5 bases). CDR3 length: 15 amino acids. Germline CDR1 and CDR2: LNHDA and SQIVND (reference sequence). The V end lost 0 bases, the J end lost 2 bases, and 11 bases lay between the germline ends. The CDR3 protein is CASSIERGPTYEQYF. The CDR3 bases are TGTGCCAGTAGTATAGAAAGGGGCCCTACCTACGAGCAGTACTTC.

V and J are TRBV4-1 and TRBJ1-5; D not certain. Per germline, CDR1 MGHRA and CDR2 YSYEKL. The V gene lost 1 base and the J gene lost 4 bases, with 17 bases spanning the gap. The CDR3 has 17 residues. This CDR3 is CASSQVGLRRLNQPQHF. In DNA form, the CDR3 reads TGCGCCAGCAGCCAAGTCGGATTGAGACGGTTAAATCAGCCCCAGCATTTT.

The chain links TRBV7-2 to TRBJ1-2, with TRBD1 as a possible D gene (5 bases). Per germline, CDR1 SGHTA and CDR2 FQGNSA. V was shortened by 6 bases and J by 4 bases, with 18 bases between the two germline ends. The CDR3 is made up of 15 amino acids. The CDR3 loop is CASRLYQGIGYGYTF. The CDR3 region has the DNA TGTGCCAGCAGACTTTATCAGGGCATAGGCTATGGCTACACCTTC.